The next 30 T cell receptor beta chains were all read from a single sample in a study of blood T cells in healthy people across ages. A J-beta primer mix and a sample-barcoded 5' primer were used in a second PCR of roughly 7 to 12 cycles. TCRdb redid the calling of the 5' RACE reads with MiXCR, one entry per CDR3 protein. The table lists approximately 360,000 distinct CDR3 sequences, roughly half of them singletons. What was sequenced was blood. The receptors shown here come from a man aged 55 to 70 in good health.

The gene calls are TRBV5-6 and TRBJ2-2; D is perhaps TRBD2 (6 bases). Between the trimmed V and J ends, which lost 5 bases and 2 bases, there was a span of 7 bases. The CDR3 is made up of 13 amino acids. CDR1 and CDR2 from the germline V gene are SGHDT and YYEEEE. CDR3 in amino acids: CASRGGNTGELFF. As DNA, the CDR3 is TGTGCCAGCAGGGGGGGTAACACCGGGGAGCTGTTTTTT.

The chain employs TRBV11-3 and TRBJ2-1, with D perhaps matching TRBD1 (6 bases). Trimming pared 3 bases from V and 6 bases from J, leaving 15 bases between. The CDR3 has 15 residues. Per the germline V gene, CDR1 is SGHNT and CDR2 is YENEEA. The DNA of the CDR3 is TGTGCCAGCAGCTTTGGGGGCAGTAGGGGCAATGAGCAGTTCTTC. The encoded protein is CASSFGGSRGNEQFF. The whole variable domain, filled in from reference TRBV11-3 and TRBJ2-1, reads EAGVVQSPRYKIIEKKQPVAFWCNPISGHNTLYWYLQNLGQGPELLIRYENEEAVDDSQLPKDRFSAERLKGVDSTLKIQPAELGDSAVYLCASSFGGSRGNEQFFGPGTRLTVL.

V usage is TRBV10-3 and J usage is TRBJ2-3; TRBD1 matches 7 bases. Germline CDR1 ENHRY, CDR2 SYGVKD. V shed 2 bases, J shed 4 bases, and the junction held 12 bases outside the gene matches. CDR3 length: 17 amino acids. CDR3 amino acids: CAISEPGQTHRADTQYF. The CDR3 DNA is TGTGCCATCAGTGAGCCGGGACAGACGCACAGGGCAGATACGCAGTATTTT.

V and J are TRBV28 and TRBJ1-4; D gene unclear. The CDR3 is 15 amino acids. Germline CDR1 reads MDHEN; CDR2 reads SYDVKM. V lost 5 bases, J lost 3 bases, and 13 bases lay in between. CDR3 bases: TGTGCCAGCAGTCCATTGGGCGCGGCTAATGAAAAACTGTTTTTT. Translating it yields CASSPLGAANEKLFF.

There are a few counts of this clonotype. This may be a read error: a much more frequent sequence differs by one nucleotide. This chain uses TRBV11-2 with TRBJ2-5; tentative D call: TRBD2 (7 bases). Germline V gene data show CDR1 as SGHAT and CDR2 as FQNNGV. Trimming left V 5 bases short and J 11 bases short, with 24 bases between. There are 15 residues in the CDR3. The CDR3 DNA sequence: TGTGCCAGCAGCCTCCGGGGGGCTACATACAATGAGCAGTACTTC. As protein: CASSLRGATYNEQYF.

V usage is TRBV14 and J usage is TRBJ1-6; perhaps TRBD1 as D (6 bases). This CDR3 is 14 amino acids long. V was pared by 2 bases and J by 6 bases, with 8 bases between. Looked up from germline, CDR1 is SGHDN and CDR2 is FVKESK. The CDR3 coding sequence is TGTGCCAGCAGCCAACGGACAGTTAATTCACCCCTCCACTTT. As protein: CASSQRTVNSPLHF.

This chain links TRBV7-8 with TRBJ2-1, with D hard to call. CDR1 SGHVS and CDR2 FQNEAQ come from the germline V gene. The V end was cut by 7 bases, the J end by 8 bases, with 9 bases between. The CDR3 totals 11 residues. Here the CDR3 DNA reads TGTGCCAGCACCAAAATGGATGAGCAGTTCTTC. Translation: CASTKMDEQFF. The full variable domain, rest sourced from reference TRBV7-8 and TRBJ2-1, is GAGVSQSPRYKVAKRGQDVALRCDPISGHVSLFWYQQALGQGPEFLTYFQNEAQLDKSGLPSDRFFAERPEGSVSTLKIQRTQQEDSAVYLCASTKMDEQFFGPGTRLTVL.

This chain connects TRBV27 to TRBJ2-4; the match to TRBD2 covers 9 bases. The CDR3 is made up of 15 amino acids. Trimming cost V 5 bases and J 9 bases; bases outside gene matches: 11. CDR1 and CDR2 from the germline V gene are MNHEY and SMNVEV (reference sequence). The CDR3 nucleotides are TGTGCCAGCAGTCCCCTGGGGACTAGCCCAAGCATTCAGTACTTC. This codes for CASSPLGTSPSIQYF.

The chain is built from TRBV7-2 and TRBJ1-5; D not resolved. Germline-derived CDR1 and CDR2 are SGHTA and FQGNSA. The ends were cut back, 1 base at V and 3 bases at J, with 13 bases in the middle. The CDR3 loop spans 16 amino acids. CDR3 protein: CASSLVGNTPNQPQHF. CDR3 sequence (DNA): TGTGCCAGCAGCTTAGTCGGGAATACCCCCAATCAGCCCCAGCATTTT.

J is TRBJ2-7 and V is TRBV12-3 or TRBV12-4; the D gene is possibly TRBD1 (6 bases). V was shortened by 7 bases and J by 3 bases, with 19 bases between the two germline ends. CDR3 size: 15 residues. CDR3: CASKSGAMGIYEQYF. The CDR3 nucleotides read TGTGCCAGCAAATCAGGGGCTATGGGTATCTACGAGCAGTACTTC.

V is TRBV5-1 and J is TRBJ2-4; D might be TRBD1 (6 bases). Per the germline V gene, CDR1 is SGHRS and CDR2 is YFSETQ. V dropped 4 bases and J dropped 4 bases, with 21 bases sitting between them. There are 17 residues in the CDR3. CDR3 sequence: CASSHPPGRGNKNIQYF. The CDR3 bases are TGCGCCAGCAGCCACCCTCCCGGCAGGGGAAATAAAAACATTCAGTACTTC.

The J gene is TRBJ2-4, the V gene TRBV20-1, with TRBD2 identical over 11 bases. The CDR3 consists of 18 residues. The V gene end was trimmed by 1 base and the J gene end by 2 bases; junction bases not matched to a gene: 10. CDR1 DFQATT and CDR2 SNEGSKA come from the germline V gene (reference sequence). The CDR3 DNA reads TGCAGTGCTAGAGTTAGCGGGGGGGCGGAGGTAACCAAAAACATTCAGTACTTC. Its protein is CSARVSGGAEVTKNIQYF.

The V and J genes are TRBV7-2 and TRBJ1-5; D gene uncertain. The ends were cut back, 5 bases at V and 0 bases at J, with 11 bases in the middle. Germline V gene data show CDR1 as SGHTA and CDR2 as FQGNSA. The CDR3 is 15 residues long. CDR3 sequence reads: CASSRDGSSNQPQHF. The CDR3 bases are TGTGCCAGCAGCAGAGACGGTTCTAGCAATCAGCCCCAGCATTTT.

This clonotype was seen many times. The CDR3 sequence: CASSQVSGGVTDTQYF. The CDR3 DNA follows: TGTGCCAGCAGCCAAGTGAGCGGGGGGGTTACAGATACGCAGTATTTT. The genes are TRBV3-1 and TRBJ2-3; TRBD2 matches at 10 bases. The CDR3 loop spans 16 amino acids. Unmatched junction bases numbered 4, after V lost 1 base and J lost 3 bases. Germline loops: CDR1 LGHDT, CDR2 YNNKEL (reference sequence).

The V call is TRBV3-1, the J call TRBJ1-5; D gene uncertain. Germline CDR1 LGHDT, CDR2 YNNKEL (reference sequence). Deletions cut 0 bases from V and 2 bases from J, with 14 bases between. The CDR3 contains 17 residues. This CDR3 is CASSQECGEIGNQPQHF. CDR3 nucleotide sequence: TGTGCCAGCAGCCAAGAATGTGGGGAAATCGGCAATCAGCCCCAGCATTTT.

This clonotype has at least ten counts. The chain combines TRBV7-9 with TRBJ2-5; TRBD1 agrees at 7 bases. J was trimmed by 4 bases and V by 5 bases; bases with no gene match: 4. Germline V lookup: CDR1 SEHNR, CDR2 FQNEAQ (reference sequence). The CDR3 is 13 amino acids. Here the CDR3 reads CASSPRGPETQYF. The CDR3 bases are TGTGCCAGCAGCCCTAGGGGGCCAGAGACCCAGTACTTC.

This chain joins TRBV27 and TRBJ2-7; possibly TRBD1 or TRBD2 for D (5 bases each). V was shortened by 5 bases and J by 3 bases, with 17 bases between the two germline ends. The CDR3 extends over 15 amino acids. Germline lookup yields CDR1 MNHEY and CDR2 SMNVEV (reference sequence). Here the CDR3 DNA reads TGTGCCAGCAGTCCGACCGGGACCGCAAGCTACGAGCAGTACTTC. Translating it yields CASSPTGTASYEQYF.

There are a few counts of this clonotype. The chain joins TRBV29-1 to TRBJ2-5; 9 bases align to TRBD2. The trim removed 6 bases at V and 2 bases at J, leaving 7 bases unmatched. Germline values: CDR1 SQVTM, CDR2 ANQGSEA. The CDR3 sequence is 14 residues long. Here the CDR3 DNA reads TGCAGCGTGCGGCCTAGCGGGATTCAAGAGACCCAGTACTTC. It is translated as CSVRPSGIQETQYF.

A few counts support this clonotype. The J gene is TRBJ2-3, the V gene TRBV10-2; D could derive from TRBD1 or TRBD2 (5 bases each). V lost 7 bases and J lost 2, with 13 bases in between. The CDR3 runs to 14 residues. Germline V gives CDR1 WSHSY, CDR2 SAAADI. CDR3 coding DNA: TGCGCCAGCAAGGAACCGGGGCTCACAGATACGCAGTATTTT. Translating it yields CASKEPGLTDTQYF.

V is TRBV20-1 and J is TRBJ2-7; no clear D. In germline, CDR1 is DFQATT, CDR2 SNEGSKA (reference sequence). The V and J ends lost 1 base and 3 bases respectively, with 10 bases between them. The CDR3 contains 13 residues. The DNA for the CDR3 is TGCAGTGCTAGAGGCCTAAGGAACTACGAGCAGTACTTC. Protein: CSARGLRNYEQYF.

The rearrangement uses TRBV20-1 and TRBJ2-5; 8 bases match TRBD2. Germline CDR1 reads DFQATT; CDR2 reads SNEGSKA (reference sequence). V trimming: 0 bases; J trimming: 5 bases; junction bases outside the gene matches: 8. The CDR3 is 15 residues long. DNA of the CDR3: TGCAGTGCTAGAGAGGGTAGCGGGACGGGTGAGACCCAGTACTTC. Protein: CSAREGSGTGETQYF.

The CDR3 reads CASSLGGPSVYEQYF. In nucleotides, the CDR3 is TGTGCCAGCAGTTTGGGGGGCCCTAGCGTGTACGAGCAGTACTTC. The chain joins TRBV6-2 or TRBV6-3 to TRBJ2-5; either TRBD1 or TRBD2 may supply D (6 bases each). The J call may be incorrect, as the DNA end agrees better with TRBJ2-7. The CDR3 sequence is 15 residues long. Looked up from germline, CDR1 is MNHEY and CDR2 is SVGEGT.

A note on this clonotype: A read error may produce the germline difference seen at one junction end. V usage is TRBV5-1 and J usage is TRBJ1-4; possible D gene TRBD1, 5 bases. The CDR3 runs 14 residues. Germline CDR1 and CDR2: SGHRS and YFSETQ. As DNA, the CDR3 is TGCGCCAGTAGCTTGGGCGGGGGAGATGAAAAACTGTTTTTT. It codes for CASSLGGGDEKLFF.

This chain joins TRBV28 and TRBJ2-1, with D possibly TRBD2 on 6 matching bases. The CDR3 has 14 amino acids. Between the trimmed V and J ends, which lost 2 bases and 4 bases, there was a span of 9 bases. In germline, CDR1 is MDHEN, CDR2 SYDVKM. CDR3 sequence (DNA): TGTGCCAGCAGTTTAGCGGGGCGGTACAATGAGCAGTTCTTC. Translation gives CASSLAGRYNEQFF.

This clonotype was counted many times. The chain carries TRBV2 and TRBJ2-7; D uncertain. Germline assignment: CDR1 SNHLY and CDR2 FYNNEI. With 6 bases removed from V and 2 bases from J, the gap between germline ends came to 5 bases. CDR3 length: 11 amino acids. The CDR3 loop is CASRLAYEQYF. In nucleotides, the CDR3 is TGTGCCAGCAGGTTAGCCTACGAGCAGTACTTC.

This clonotype was seen more than once but under ten times. This rearrangement joins TRBV7-9 to TRBJ2-6; D is perhaps TRBD1 (5 bases). The CDR3 has 18 amino acids. V was trimmed by 1 base and J by 0 bases, leaving 13 bases between them. Looked up from germline, CDR1 is SEHNR and CDR2 is FQNEAQ (reference sequence). Written as DNA, the CDR3 is TGTGCCAGCAGCTTAGTCCAGGGAAAAAGCTCTGGGGCCAACGTCCTGACTTTC. It codes for CASSLVQGKSSGANVLTF.

This clonotype showed up many times. This rearrangement joins TRBV5-1 to TRBJ2-3; D unclear. With 0 bases removed from V and 2 bases from J, the gap between germline ends came to 13 bases. In germline, CDR1 is SGHRS, CDR2 YFSETQ. This CDR3 comprises 16 residues. CDR3 loop: CASSLEVRGDTDTQYF. In nucleotides, the CDR3 is TGCGCCAGCAGCTTGGAGGTCCGAGGCGACACAGATACGCAGTATTTT.

The chain links TRBV4-1 to TRBJ2-4, with unresolved D. Trimming stripped 4 bases from V and 0 bases from J, with 19 bases between. Germline-derived CDR1 and CDR2 are MGHRA and YSYEKL. The CDR3 has 18 residues. The CDR3 sequence: CASSPGRLRSLAKNIQYF. DNA for the CDR3: TGCGCCAGCAGCCCCGGGCGGCTCCGGTCCTTAGCCAAAAACATTCAGTACTTC.

The chain combines TRBV20-1 with TRBJ2-3, with 14 bases fitting TRBD2. The CDR3 is 15 amino acids. The J segment lost 4 bases and the V segment lost 6 bases, leaving 6 bases of the junction unmatched. The germline CDR1 and CDR2 sequences are DFQATT and SNEGSKA (reference sequence). The CDR3 is CSAARGLAGADTQYF. DNA for the CDR3: TGCAGTGCCGCCCGGGGACTAGCGGGAGCAGATACGCAGTATTTT.

V usage is TRBV7-8 and J usage is TRBJ1-4; D is uncertain. This CDR3 contains 14 residues. Germline V gives CDR1 SGHVS, CDR2 FQNEAQ. Trimming cost V 5 bases and J 8 bases, with 15 bases left between them. CDR3 in amino acids: CASSPVGYGEKLFF. CDR3 nucleotide sequence: TGTGCCAGCAGCCCCGTGGGTTATGGGGAAAAACTGTTTTTT.